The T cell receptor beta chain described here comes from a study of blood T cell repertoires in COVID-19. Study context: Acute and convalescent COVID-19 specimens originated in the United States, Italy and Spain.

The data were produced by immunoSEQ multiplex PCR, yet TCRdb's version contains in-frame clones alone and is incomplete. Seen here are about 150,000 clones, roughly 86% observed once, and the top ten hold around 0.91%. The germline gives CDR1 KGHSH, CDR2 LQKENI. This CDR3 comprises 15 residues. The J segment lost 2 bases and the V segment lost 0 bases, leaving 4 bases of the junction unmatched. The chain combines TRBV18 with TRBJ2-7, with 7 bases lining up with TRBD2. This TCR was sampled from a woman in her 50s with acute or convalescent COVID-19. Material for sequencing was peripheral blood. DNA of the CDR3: TGTGCCAGCTCACCACCGTTGGGGGGGGCCTACGAGCAGTACTTC. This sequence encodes CASSPPLGGAYEQYF.